Shown below are 11 T cell receptor beta chains from a single sample sequenced in a study of Ad26.COV2.S vaccination and SARS-CoV-2 variants. Treatment: over 15 received Ad26.COV2.S at low or high dose, single or two shots; 5 received placebo; per-sample allocation not given. Sampling was performed 63 days after the first vaccine or placebo injection. Using immunoSEQ multiplex PCR, the repertoire was profiled, and TCRdb retains in-frame clones only, with some absent. The sample holds roughly 330,000 clones; approximately 87% are singletons and the top ten take about 5%. The material was peripheral blood, obtained in a trial of Ad26.COV2.S vaccine versus placebo. All receptors derive from a person between 18 and 60 years old who received the Ad26.COV2.S COVID-19 vaccine or a placebo.

This clone has a single count. The chain uses TRBV20-1 and TRBJ1-1, with D possibly being TRBD1 (6 bases). This CDR3 has 11 amino acids. Germline V gives CDR1 DFQATT, CDR2 SNEGSKA (reference sequence). The CDR3 DNA sequence: TGCAAGGCCTCCAGGGGCACTGAAGCTTTCTTT. Translation gives CKASRGTEAFF.

The chain joins TRBV13 to TRBJ2-7; TRBD2 matches 7 bases. The CDR3 runs 15 residues. CDR1 PRHDT and CDR2 FYEKMQ come from the germline V gene (reference sequence). Losses at the gene ends were 5 bases for V and 0 bases for J; bases not matched to a gene: 7. CDR3 region: CASSPWGGPSYEQYF. The CDR3 DNA reads as TGTGCCAGCAGCCCGTGGGGGGGACCCTCCTACGAGCAGTACTTC.

The rearrangement joins TRBV19 to TRBJ2-1; possibly TRBD1 for D (5 bases). The CDR3 is 14 amino acids. The germline CDR1 and CDR2 sequences are LNHDA and SQIVND (reference sequence). Trimming stripped 3 bases from V and 12 bases from J, with 18 bases between. The CDR3 protein is CASSMGRASTTQFF. The CDR3 DNA follows: TGTGCCAGTAGTATGGGCAGGGCCTCGACCACGCAGTTCTTC.

This chain connects TRBV6-5 to TRBJ1-2; 7 nucleotides align to TRBD1. The CDR3 is 15 amino acids. With V trimmed by 6 bases and J by 4 bases, 11 bases remained unmatched. Germline V gives CDR1 MNHEY, CDR2 SVGAGI. This CDR3 is CASRTTGEVVYGYTF. The CDR3 DNA is TGTGCCAGCAGAACTACAGGGGAGGTAGTCTATGGCTACACCTTC.

This chain links TRBV5-1 with TRBJ2-7, with D perhaps matching TRBD1 (6 bases). The germline gives CDR1 SGHRS, CDR2 YFSETQ. V gave up 4 bases and J gave up 2 bases, with 25 bases separating them. The CDR3 has 18 amino acids. CDR3 residues: CASSAGTSLSVRPYEQYF. The DNA of the CDR3 is TGCGCCAGCAGCGCCGGGACAAGTCTTTCCGTCCGTCCCTACGAGCAGTACTTC.

The CDR3: CASSPGTGAPLYAQYF. The DNA for the CDR3 is TGTGCCAGCAGCCCGGGGACAGGGGCTCCTCTCTACGCGCAGTATTTT. The rearrangement uses TRBV11-1 and TRBJ2-3, with 10 nucleotides matching TRBD1. The germline V gene encodes CDR1 SGHAT and CDR2 FQDESV (reference sequence). CDR3 size: 16 residues. Trimming removed 5 bases from V and 10 bases from J; junction bases left unmatched: 15.

V usage is TRBV12-5 and J usage is TRBJ2-7; 12 bases are a match to TRBD2. V dropped 2 bases and J dropped 3; count of bases not matched to a gene: 5. CDR1 is LGHNT, CDR2 FRNRAP, per germline. This CDR3 comprises 16 residues. CDR3 bases: TGTGCTAGTGGTTTGTCCCGGACTAGCGGGAACTACGAGCAGTACTTC. It specifies CASGLSRTSGNYEQYF. Full variable domain (outside the CDR3, taken from reference TRBV12-5 and TRBJ2-7): DARVTQTPRHKVTEMGQEVTMRCQPILGHNTVFWYRQTMMQGLELLAYFRNRAPLDDSGMPKDRFSAEMPDATLATLKIQPSEPRDSAVYFCASGLSRTSGNYEQYFGPGTRLTVT.

The rearrangement uses TRBV7-6 and TRBJ2-1; D might be TRBD2 (5 bases). CDR1 and CDR2 from the germline V gene are SGHVS and FNYEAQ. The V end was cut by 1 base, the J end by 3 bases, with 10 bases between. The CDR3 consists of 15 residues. The CDR3 reads CASSLDPADYNEQFF. CDR3 in DNA: TGTGCCAGCAGCTTAGACCCAGCGGACTACAATGAGCAGTTCTTC.

The chain is built from TRBV4-3 and TRBJ2-2; 8 bases align to TRBD2. Per the germline V gene, CDR1 is LGHNA and CDR2 is YSLEER. With V trimmed by 4 bases and J by 7 bases, 5 bases remained unmatched. The length of the CDR3 is 14 residues. The CDR3 spells CASSLGLVVGELFF. In nucleotides, the CDR3 is TGCGCCAGCAGCCTGGGACTAGTGGTCGGGGAGCTGTTTTTT.

The chain has TRBV6-2 or TRBV6-3 and TRBJ2-1, with a possible D match to TRBD1 (8 bases). The V end was cut by 2 bases, the J end by 0 bases, with 23 bases between. Germline-derived CDR1 and CDR2 are MNHEY and SVGEGT. This CDR3 has 20 amino acids. For the CDR3, the DNA is TGTGCCAGCAGTTACCCAGGACAGGGAGGGCCCCCTAGCTCCTACAATGAGCAGTTCTTC. It codes for CASSYPGQGGPPSSYNEQFF.

The chain links TRBV7-2 to TRBJ1-3, with TRBD1 identical over 11 bases. The germline CDR1 and CDR2 sequences are SGHTA and FQGNSA. V lost 1 base to trimming and J lost 4 bases; unmatched junction nucleotides: 3. The CDR3 length is 16 residues. CDR3 coding DNA: TGTGCCAGCAGCTTAGGAGGGACAGGGGGGGGAAACACCATATATTTT. Translation gives CASSLGGTGGGNTIYF. Filled out from reference TRBV7-2 and TRBJ1-3, the complete variable domain reads GAGVSQSPSNKVTEKGKDVELRCDPISGHTALYWYRQSLGQGLEFLIYFQGNSAPDKSGLPSDRFSAERTGGSVSTLTIQRTQQEDSAVYLCASSLGGTGGGNTIYFGEGSWLTVV.